The 26 T cell receptor beta chains presented below share a single source sample, sequenced in a study of CD8 T cells in ankylosing spondylitis. Their recognized antigens are unknown. Study observations and caveats: In ankylosing spondylitis blood, a motif of roughly eight highly homologous TCR beta variants appeared characteristic.

A single record per CDR3 protein comes from TCRdb applying MiXCR to the 5' RACE reads. The sample lists around 140,000 distinct CDR3 sequences; about a sixth were seen once. The sequenced material came from blood, either unsorted or a sorted T cell fraction (not recorded which). These receptors were obtained from a male donor with ankylosing spondylitis.

This clonotype was counted ten times or more. The chain joins TRBV2 to TRBJ2-7; the D gene is possibly TRBD1 (6 bases). Per the germline V gene, CDR1 is SNHLY and CDR2 is FYNNEI. The ends were cut back, 7 bases at V and 7 bases at J, with 20 bases in the middle. The CDR3 covers 14 residues. The CDR3: CASKGNRAELEQYF. The CDR3 coding sequence is TGTGCCAGCAAGGGGAACAGGGCGGAGCTAGAGCAGTACTTC. Based on the CDR3 plus reference TRBV2 and TRBJ2-7, the full variable domain is EPEVTQTPSHQVTQMGQEVILRCVPISNHLYFYWYRQILGQKVEFLVSFYNNEISEKSEIFDDQFSVERPDGSNFTLKIRSTKLEDSAMYFCASKGNRAELEQYFGPGTRLTVT.

This clonotype was seen more than once but under ten times. This chain joins TRBV19 and TRBJ2-7; TRBD1 agrees at 7 bases. Germline CDR1 reads LNHDA; CDR2 reads SQIVND (reference sequence). The V and J ends lost 6 bases and 5 bases, in that order; junction bases with no gene match: 10. CDR3 size: 14 residues. The CDR3 reads CASSNWDSSNEQYF. Here the CDR3 DNA reads TGTGCCAGTAGCAACTGGGACAGTAGTAACGAGCAGTACTTC.

This clonotype occurred a few times. The gene calls are TRBV9 and TRBJ2-1; D is uncertain. CDR3 length: 15 residues. The V and J ends lost 5 bases and 4 bases respectively, with 16 bases between them. CDR1 is SGDLS, CDR2 YYNGEE, per germline. Here the CDR3 reads CASSNMGSVYNEQFF. The CDR3, as DNA: TGTGCCAGCAGTAATATGGGGTCGGTTTACAATGAGCAGTTCTTC.

J is TRBJ2-7 and V is TRBV6-2 or TRBV6-3, with TRBD1 identical over 9 bases. Germline CDR1 MNHEY, CDR2 SVGEGT. After removal of 0 bases from V and 0 bases from J, the junction contained 9 bases not matched to a gene. The CDR3 has 18 residues. The CDR3 sequence: CASSYSSWTGDSSYEQYF. The CDR3, as DNA: TGTGCCAGCAGTTACTCATCATGGACAGGGGACAGCTCCTACGAGCAGTACTTC.

In this sample, this clonotype turned up a few times. V gene TRBV11-2 combines with J gene TRBJ1-6; TRBD1 is a possible D gene (5 bases). The CDR3 has 15 amino acids. Trimming cost V 4 bases and J 6 bases, with 13 bases left between them. Germline V gene sequence: CDR1 SGHAT, CDR2 FQNNGV. Written as DNA, the CDR3 is TGTGCCAGCAGCTCGATCAGGGAAATTAATTCACCCCTCCACTTT. Translated: CASSSIREINSPLHF.

This clonotype came up a few times. This chain joins TRBV20-1 and TRBJ2-7; 8 nucleotides align to TRBD2. J was trimmed by 2 bases and V by 5 bases; bases with no gene match: 5. The CDR3 covers 13 residues. Per germline, CDR1 DFQATT and CDR2 SNEGSKA (reference sequence). The CDR3 bases are TGCAGTGCTGTTGGGCGGGAGGCCTACGAGCAGTACTTC. It yields the protein CSAVGREAYEQYF.

This clonotype was seen repeatedly, ten times or more. This chain joins TRBV7-8 and TRBJ2-1; the D is unclear. This CDR3 has 14 amino acids. V lost 5 bases and J 6 bases, leaving 14 bases between the germline ends. CDR1 is SGHVS, CDR2 FQNEAQ, per germline. CDR3 DNA: TGTGCCAGCAGCCACCAGGAAGAGGTCAATGAGCAGTTCTTC. Residues: CASSHQEEVNEQFF.

The chain uses TRBV5-1 and TRBJ2-7; the D is unclear. Per the germline V gene, CDR1 is SGHRS and CDR2 is YFSETQ. The CDR3 has 15 amino acids. With 2 bases removed from V and 0 bases from J, the gap between germline ends came to 12 bases. The CDR3 sequence is CASSLDRTDSYEQYF. The DNA for the CDR3 is TGCGCCAGCAGCTTAGACCGGACGGACTCCTACGAGCAGTACTTC.

The chain employs TRBV4-1 and TRBJ1-4; D ambiguous. Germline CDR1 reads MGHRA; CDR2 reads YSYEKL. The CDR3 contains 16 residues. V was pared by 4 bases and J by 5 bases, with 17 bases between. In nucleotides, the CDR3 is TGCGCCAGCAGCCCCACCCCGGCCGTCCGCAATGAAAAACTGTTTTTT. Translation gives CASSPTPAVRNEKLFF.

This clonotype turned up a few times. The chain links TRBV20-1 to TRBJ2-7; TRBD1 matches 7 bases. There are 14 residues in the CDR3. With 3 bases clipped from V and 3 bases from J, the junction kept 8 bases outside the gene matches. CDR1 and CDR2 (germline): DFQATT, SNEGSKA (reference sequence). Written as DNA, the CDR3 is TGCAGTGCTAGTTCCGGGACAGCTGACTACGAGCAGTACTTC. It specifies CSASSGTADYEQYF.

The chain employs TRBV7-9 and TRBJ2-1; 8 bases are shared with TRBD1. Germline-derived CDR1 and CDR2 are SEHNR and FQNEAQ (reference sequence). The length of the CDR3 is 14 residues. V lost 8 bases, J lost 2 bases, and 5 bases stayed unmatched. This CDR3 reads CASVWTGPYNEQFF. CDR3 nucleotide sequence: TGTGCCAGCGTCTGGACAGGGCCCTACAATGAGCAGTTCTTC.

The rearrangement joins TRBV7-2 to TRBJ1-2; a possible D gene is TRBD1 (5 bases). CDR3 length: 13 amino acids. The V gene lost 6 bases and the J gene lost 6 bases, with 14 bases spanning the gap. From germline, CDR1 is SGHTA and CDR2 FQGNSA. The DNA for the CDR3 is TGTGCCAGCAGACTCAGGGTTGTGGATGGCTACACCTTC. Amino acid sequence: CASRLRVVDGYTF.

The chain carries TRBV4-2 and TRBJ2-7; D unclear. The CDR3 covers 14 residues. With 2 bases removed from V and 3 bases from J, the gap between germline ends came to 11 bases. Germline values: CDR1 LGHNA, CDR2 YNFKEQ. CDR3: CASSQRHRDYEQYF. The CDR3, as DNA: TGTGCCAGCAGCCAAAGGCACAGAGACTACGAGCAGTACTTC.

The rearrangement links TRBV6-1 to TRBJ1-4, with 7 positions matching TRBD1. Unmatched junction bases numbered 10, after V lost 6 bases and J lost 6 bases. The germline V gene has CDR1 MNHNS and CDR2 SASEGT. This CDR3 spans 15 amino acids. The CDR3 reads CASRPPGQLYEKLFF. CDR3 DNA: TGTGCCAGCAGACCACCGGGACAGCTTTATGAAAAACTGTTTTTT.

The sample holds many counts of this clonotype. The chain couples TRBV12-3 or TRBV12-4 to TRBJ2-4; D not certain. The V end was cut by 3 bases, the J end by 8 bases, with 11 bases between. This CDR3 is built from 13 residues. The CDR3 here is CASSFDLADIQYF. The DNA for the CDR3 is TGTGCCAGCAGTTTCGATCTGGCGGACATTCAGTACTTC.

The chain combines TRBV4-3 with TRBJ2-1; 14 positions agree with TRBD2. The J segment lost 8 bases and the V segment lost 3 bases, leaving 3 bases of the junction unmatched. The CDR3 is made up of 15 amino acids. The germline gives CDR1 LGHNA, CDR2 YSLEER. In DNA form, the CDR3 reads TGCGCCAGCAGCCAGACTAGCGGGAGGGCCGATGAGCAGTTCTTC. It specifies CASSQTSGRADEQFF.

V usage is TRBV4-3 and J usage is TRBJ2-7; 9 nucleotides agree with TRBD1. CDR3 length: 17 amino acids. V shed 4 bases, J shed 1 base, and the junction held 11 bases outside the gene matches. Germline values: CDR1 LGHNA, CDR2 YSLEER. The CDR3 nucleotides read TGCGCCAGCAGCCGAGATCCCGCTGGGACAGGGTCCTACGAGCAGTACTTC. It specifies CASSRDPAGTGSYEQYF.

V and J are TRBV12-5 and TRBJ2-7, with D possibly being TRBD2 (6 bases). Germline loops: CDR1 LGHNT, CDR2 FRNRAP. V lost 4 bases and J 3 bases, leaving 13 bases between the germline ends. This CDR3 has 14 amino acids. DNA for the CDR3: TGTGCTAGTGGTTCACGGGAGAGGATCTACGAGCAGTACTTC. Translated: CASGSRERIYEQYF.

This clonotype was picked up a small number of times. The chain is built from TRBV7-9 and TRBJ1-1, with D possibly being TRBD1 (6 bases). Germline V gene data show CDR1 as SEHNR and CDR2 as FQNEAQ (reference sequence). The CDR3 extends over 14 amino acids. V was clipped by 4 bases and J by 11 bases, with 20 bases between them. This CDR3 reads CASSSPGDPTRAFF. The CDR3 DNA sequence: TGTGCCAGCAGCTCCCCAGGGGACCCCACCCGGGCTTTCTTT.

This chain links TRBV12-3 or TRBV12-4 with TRBJ2-3, with TRBD1 identical over 7 bases. CDR3 length: 15 residues. V dropped 2 bases and J dropped 4; count of bases not matched to a gene: 6. The CDR3 here is CASSLSGQGADTQYF. In nucleotides, the CDR3 is TGTGCCAGCAGTTTAAGTGGGCAGGGGGCAGATACGCAGTATTTT.

This clonotype appeared a few times. The chain combines TRBV9 with TRBJ2-2, with D tentatively TRBD1 (6 bases). V was cut by 0 bases and J by 0 bases, with 15 bases left in between. The CDR3 covers 18 residues. The V gene's germline CDR1 is SGDLS and CDR2 YYNGEE. The CDR3 DNA reads TGTGCCAGCAGCGTAGGAATACAGGGCCGAGCGAACACCGGGGAGCTGTTTTTT. Its translation: CASSVGIQGRANTGELFF.

This clonotype was counted between two and nine times. The V gene is TRBV3-1, the J gene TRBJ2-7; 8 nucleotides agree with TRBD1. V was clipped by 6 bases and J by 0 bases; unmatched bases: 7. This CDR3 contains 15 residues. Germline V gives CDR1 LGHDT, CDR2 YNNKEL (reference sequence). The CDR3 reads CASRPRQGSSYEQYF. CDR3 sequence (DNA): TGTGCCAGCAGACCCCGACAGGGGAGCTCCTACGAGCAGTACTTC.

This clonotype has just a few counts. The chain employs TRBV27 and TRBJ2-7, with a tentative D call TRBD1 (6 bases). There are 14 residues in the CDR3. CDR1 and CDR2 from the germline V gene are MNHEY and SMNVEV (reference sequence). Trimming cost V 4 bases and J 2 bases, with 12 bases left between them. The CDR3 loop is CASSSWQGTYEQYF. The CDR3 bases are TGTGCCAGCAGTTCCTGGCAGGGGACCTACGAGCAGTACTTC.

This clonotype was found a few times. The chain couples TRBV14 to TRBJ2-1; 7 bases align to TRBD2. Germline values: CDR1 SGHDN, CDR2 FVKESK. V was pared by 2 bases and J by 6 bases, with 10 bases of the junction left unmatched. The CDR3 loop spans 16 amino acids. The CDR3, as DNA: TGTGCCAGCAGCCAAATTTCCGGACTAGGGAGCAATGAGCAGTTCTTC. Translated: CASSQISGLGSNEQFF.

This clonotype was detected a few times. The chain has TRBV24-1 and TRBJ2-7, with 7 bases identical to TRBD2. Germline V gives CDR1 KGHDR, CDR2 SFDVKD. CDR3 size: 15 residues. The V gene end was trimmed by 2 bases and the J gene end by 0 bases; junction bases not matched to a gene: 3. CDR3 in amino acids: CATSDSSGGSYEQYF. The CDR3 DNA reads TGTGCCACCAGTGATTCTAGCGGAGGCTCCTACGAGCAGTACTTC.

The V call is TRBV4-1, the J call TRBJ2-7; D remains ambiguous. This CDR3 comprises 14 residues. Germline lookup yields CDR1 MGHRA and CDR2 YSYEKL. V lost 0 bases, J lost 2 bases, and 8 bases lay in between. In DNA form, the CDR3 reads TGCGCCAGCAGCCAAGATTTCAAGCCCTACGAGCAGTACTTC. It specifies CASSQDFKPYEQYF.